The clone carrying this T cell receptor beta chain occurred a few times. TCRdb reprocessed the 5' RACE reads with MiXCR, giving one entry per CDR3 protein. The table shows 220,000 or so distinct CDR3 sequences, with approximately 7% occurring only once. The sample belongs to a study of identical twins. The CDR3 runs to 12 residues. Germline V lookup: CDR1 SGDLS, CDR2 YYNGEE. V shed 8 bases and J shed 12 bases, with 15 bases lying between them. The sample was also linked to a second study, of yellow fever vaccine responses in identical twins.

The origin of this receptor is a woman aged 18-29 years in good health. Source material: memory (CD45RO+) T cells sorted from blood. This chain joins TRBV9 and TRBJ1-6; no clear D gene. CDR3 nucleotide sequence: TGTGCCAGACCGACAAGAATAATACCCCTCCACTTT. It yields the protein CARPTRIIPLHF.